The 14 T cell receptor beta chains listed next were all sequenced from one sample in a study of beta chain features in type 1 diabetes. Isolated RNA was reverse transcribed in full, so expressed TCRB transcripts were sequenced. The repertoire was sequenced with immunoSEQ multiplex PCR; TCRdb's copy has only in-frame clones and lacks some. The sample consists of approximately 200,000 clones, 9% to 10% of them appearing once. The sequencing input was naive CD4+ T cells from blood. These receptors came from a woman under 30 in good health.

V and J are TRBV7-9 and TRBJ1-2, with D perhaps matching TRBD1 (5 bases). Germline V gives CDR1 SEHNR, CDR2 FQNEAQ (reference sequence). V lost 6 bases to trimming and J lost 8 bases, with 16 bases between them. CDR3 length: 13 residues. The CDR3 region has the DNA TGTGCCAGCAGACCCCGACAGTATGAGGGCTACACCTTC. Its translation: CASRPRQYEGYTF.

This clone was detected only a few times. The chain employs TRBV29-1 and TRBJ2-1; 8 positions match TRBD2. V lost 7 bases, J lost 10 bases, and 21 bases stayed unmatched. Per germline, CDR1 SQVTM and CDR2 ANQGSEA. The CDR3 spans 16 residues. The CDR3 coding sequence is TGCAGCGCCAGACTCCGCTTGGCGGGAGGCCCTATGGAGCAGTTCTTC. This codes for CSARLRLAGGPMEQFF.

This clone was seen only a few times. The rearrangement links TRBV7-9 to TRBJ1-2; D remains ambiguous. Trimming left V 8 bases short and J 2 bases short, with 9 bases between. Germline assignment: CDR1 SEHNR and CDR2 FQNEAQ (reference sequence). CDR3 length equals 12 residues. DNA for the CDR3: TGTGCCAGCGAGGGAGTAAACTATGGCTACACCTTC. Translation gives CASEGVNYGYTF. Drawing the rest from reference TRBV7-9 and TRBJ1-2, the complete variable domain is DTGVSQNPRHKITKRGQNVTFRCDPISEHNRLYWYRQTLGQGPEFLTYFQNEAQLEKSRLLSDRFSAERPKGSFSTLEIQRTEQGDSAMYLCASEGVNYGYTFGSGTRLTVV.

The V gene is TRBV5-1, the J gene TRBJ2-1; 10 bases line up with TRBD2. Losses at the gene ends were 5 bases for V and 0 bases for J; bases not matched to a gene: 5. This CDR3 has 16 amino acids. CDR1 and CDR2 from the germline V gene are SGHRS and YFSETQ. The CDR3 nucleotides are TGCGCCAGCAGGCCTCCTAGCGGGAGCTCCTACAATGAGCAGTTCTTC. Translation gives CASRPPSGSSYNEQFF.

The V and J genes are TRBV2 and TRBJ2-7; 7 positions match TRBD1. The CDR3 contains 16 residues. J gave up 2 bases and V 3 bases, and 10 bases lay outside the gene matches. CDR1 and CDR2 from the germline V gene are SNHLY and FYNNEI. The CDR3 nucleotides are TGTGCCAGCAGTGACCTACAGGGGCGATTTCCCTACGAGCAGTACTTC. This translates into CASSDLQGRFPYEQYF.

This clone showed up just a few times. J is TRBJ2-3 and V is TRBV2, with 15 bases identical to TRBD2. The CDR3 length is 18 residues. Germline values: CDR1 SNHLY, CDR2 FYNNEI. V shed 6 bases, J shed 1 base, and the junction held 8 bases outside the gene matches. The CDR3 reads CASRRGLAGGLRTDTQYF. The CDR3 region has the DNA TGTGCCAGCAGGCGGGGACTAGCGGGGGGTCTCCGCACAGATACGCAGTATTTT.

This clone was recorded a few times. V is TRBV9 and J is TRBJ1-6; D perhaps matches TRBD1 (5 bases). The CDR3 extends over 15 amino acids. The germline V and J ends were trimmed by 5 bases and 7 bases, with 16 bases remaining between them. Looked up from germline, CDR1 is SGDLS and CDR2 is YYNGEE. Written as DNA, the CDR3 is TGTGCCAGCAGTCCCCTAGGGGAACGGAATTCACCCCTCCACTTT. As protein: CASSPLGERNSPLHF.

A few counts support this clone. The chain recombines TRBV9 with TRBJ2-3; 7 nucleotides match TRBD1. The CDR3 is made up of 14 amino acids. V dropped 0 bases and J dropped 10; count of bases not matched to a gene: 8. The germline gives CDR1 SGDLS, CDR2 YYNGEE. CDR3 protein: CASSVEGAVQAQYF. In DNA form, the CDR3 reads TGTGCCAGCAGCGTAGAGGGGGCGGTGCAGGCGCAGTATTTT.

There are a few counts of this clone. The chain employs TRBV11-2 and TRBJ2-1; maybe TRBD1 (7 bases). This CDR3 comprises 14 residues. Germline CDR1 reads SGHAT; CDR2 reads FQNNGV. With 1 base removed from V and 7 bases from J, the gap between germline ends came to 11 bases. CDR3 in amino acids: CASSLGPGGNEQFF. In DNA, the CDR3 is TGTGCCAGCAGCTTAGGCCCAGGGGGGAATGAGCAGTTCTTC.

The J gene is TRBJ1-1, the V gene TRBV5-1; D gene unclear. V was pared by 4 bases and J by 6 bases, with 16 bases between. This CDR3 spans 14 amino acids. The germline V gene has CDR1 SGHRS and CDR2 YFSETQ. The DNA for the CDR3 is TGCGCCAGCAGCGCAAGGACCGGGATATCTGAAGCTTTCTTT. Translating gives CASSARTGISEAFF.

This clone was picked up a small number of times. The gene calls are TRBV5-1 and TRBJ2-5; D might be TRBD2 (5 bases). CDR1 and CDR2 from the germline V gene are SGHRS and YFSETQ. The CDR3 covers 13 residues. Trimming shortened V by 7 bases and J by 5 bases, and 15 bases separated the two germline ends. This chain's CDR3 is CASGSGEVETQYF. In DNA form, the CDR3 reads TGCGCCAGCGGATCCGGGGAAGTGGAGACCCAGTACTTC.

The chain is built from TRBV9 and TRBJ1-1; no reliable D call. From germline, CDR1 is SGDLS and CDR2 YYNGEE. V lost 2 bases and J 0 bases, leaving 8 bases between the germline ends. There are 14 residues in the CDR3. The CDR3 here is CASSVAAMNTEAFF. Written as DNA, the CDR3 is TGTGCCAGCAGCGTGGCAGCGATGAACACTGAAGCTTTCTTT.

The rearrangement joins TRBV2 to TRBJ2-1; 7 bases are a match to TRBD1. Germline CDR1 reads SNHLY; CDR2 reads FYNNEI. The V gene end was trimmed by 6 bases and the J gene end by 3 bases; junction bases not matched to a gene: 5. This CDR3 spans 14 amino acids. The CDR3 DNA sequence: TGTGCCAGCAGAGGACAGGTTCTCTACAATGAGCAGTTCTTC. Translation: CASRGQVLYNEQFF. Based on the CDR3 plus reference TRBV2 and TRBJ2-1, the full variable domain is EPEVTQTPSHQVTQMGQEVILRCVPISNHLYFYWYRQILGQKVEFLVSFYNNEISEKSEIFDDQFSVERPDGSNFTLKIRSTKLEDSAMYFCASRGQVLYNEQFFGPGTRLTVL.

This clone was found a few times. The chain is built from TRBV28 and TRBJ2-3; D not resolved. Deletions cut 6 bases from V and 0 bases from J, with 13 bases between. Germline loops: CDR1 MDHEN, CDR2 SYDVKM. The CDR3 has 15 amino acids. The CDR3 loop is CASSHGGLSTDTQYF. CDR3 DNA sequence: TGTGCCAGCAGCCACGGCGGCCTTAGCACAGATACGCAGTATTTT.